This T cell receptor (beta chain) was sequenced in a study of cytomegalovirus exposure and HLA in healthy donors. The wider study: The approximately 130 validation repertoires and the roughly 670 first-cohort repertoires shared a platform, a later analysis reported. Regarding the study as a whole: According to a subsequent analysis, TCR clusters identified in the first cohort showed a tendency to co-occur across the approximately 110 validation repertoires. Cytomegalovirus-associated status was assigned to 164 TCR beta chains.

This clone was detected once. The antigen is undetermined. Using immunoSEQ multiplex PCR, the repertoire was profiled, and TCRdb retains in-frame clones only, with some absent. The data show 150,000 to 250,000 clones, 81% seen once. The length of the CDR3 is 13 residues. J was trimmed by 4 bases and V by 4 bases; bases with no gene match: 2. This sequence was found in a woman younger than 45 in good health and CMV-seronegative. This chain joins TRBV5-3 and TRBJ1-1, with 9 nucleotides matching TRBD1. TRBV5-3 is an ORF, and what it does is uncertain. The sequenced material came from PBMCs. The CDR3 sequence is CARSLTGGTEAFF. CDR3 bases: TGTGCCAGAAGCCTGACAGGGGGCACTGAAGCTTTCTTT.